This T cell receptor beta chain was recovered during a study of shared clonotypes between healthy human individuals. Positive CCR7 selection of CD45RO-negative cells yielded the naive CD8 cells, and terminally differentiated effector memory CD45RA+ cells were excluded. TCRdb keeps only in-frame clones here, not all; method: immunoSEQ multiplex PCR. This sample has about 580,000 clones, with more than 95% found just once. About this clone itself: Its antigen is unidentified.

Trimming removed 8 bases from V and 8 bases from J, with 18 bases in between. Germline-derived CDR1 and CDR2 are MNHEY and SMNVEV (reference sequence). CDR3 length: 13 amino acids. Study-wide findings and caveats: The genetic and exposure-history diversity represented was limited by few donors.

This sequence originates from a man aged 25 to 40 in good health. Sequenced material: naive CD8+ T cells sorted from blood. V is TRBV27 and J is TRBJ1-2, with a tentative D call TRBD1 (6 bases). CDR3 sequence: CASGIGSRGGYTF. CDR3 nucleotide sequence: TGTGCCAGCGGGATCGGGAGCAGGGGCGGCTACACCTTC.